Described below is a single T cell receptor (beta chain) sequence and its context. The data originate from a study of blood T cell repertoires in COVID-19. In the study overall: The United States, Italy and Spain were the sources of the acute and convalescent COVID-19 samples. Sample material is recorded as cDNA or gDNA derived from T cells, B-cell-depleted T cells, or PBMCs.

The CDR3 runs 15 residues. The V end lost 0 bases, the J end lost 6 bases, and 12 bases lay between the germline ends. Germline CDR1 GTSNPN, CDR2 SVGIG (reference sequence). In the authors' workflow: Estimated nucleated cell counts came from reference gene primer amplification. Measured with immunoSEQ multiplex PCR; TCRdb has only the in-frame clones, and not every one. Clone size and the V and J calls come from that table; the DNA yielded D and trimming. The profile covers some 94,000 clones, with around three quarters appearing a single time and 20% to 25% taken by the ten largest. The receptor was derived from a woman aged 55-70 years in a cohort sampled during active or convalescent COVID-19. Sequencing was carried out using peripheral blood. V gene TRBV30 combines with J gene TRBJ1-6; no definite D call. The CDR3 sequence: CAWSVAVSFNSPLHF. CDR3 sequence (DNA): TGTGCCTGGAGTGTGGCTGTCAGTTTTAATTCACCCCTCCACTTT.